This T cell receptor beta chain was observed in a study of preoperative IRX-2 immunotherapy in early breast cancer (dated by TCRdb to between 2019 and 2020). The CDR3 covers 12 residues, taking in both the cysteine and the phenylalanine. Only CDR3 DNA is held: 36 bases, read in frame from base 1. V sheds 6 bases and J sheds 8 bases, leaving 13 bases between their ends. As encoded in the germline V gene (reference sequence), CDR1 is LNHDA while CDR2 is SQIVND. Library preparation was by the immunoSEQ multiplex PCR assay. TCRdb took this table from immuneACCESS and kept in-frame rearrangements with V and J called. Such tables lack part of the clones; where checked against another copy, unresolved V genes explain under half of the gap, and the rest is unexplained. This sample comprises under 40,000 clones, nearly 90% of them detected only once. Around 1.6% of the sample is held by the ten biggest clonotypes.

A note on this clone: The antigen this receptor binds is unknown. Nothing much larger sits one base from this clone, and base qualities are not available.

According to the study, the label for this sample's treatment or condition signals: preoperative locoregional IRX-2 cytokine immunotherapy. The samples were obtained from a phase Ib study that tested preoperative, locoregional IRX-2 cytokine immunotherapy designed to prime immune responses. Before surgery, IRX-2 was given to the donors, who were patients with early-stage breast cancer. Here the sequenced sample was tumor tissue, taken after IRX-2 immunotherapy. The origin of this receptor is a human donor with breast cancer. The receptor chain draws on TRBV19 and TRBJ1-2, with the D gene uncertain. For the CDR3, the sequence is CASRGPGRGYTF. The DNA is TGTGCCAGTAGGGGTCCCGGCCGGGGCTACACCTTC.